This T cell receptor (beta chain) was identified in a study of blood T cell repertoires in COVID-19. The table came from immunoSEQ multiplex PCR; TCRdb's copy has only in-frame clones and leaves some out. The sample lists about 200,000 clones, roughly nine tenths occurring once. The V end was cut by 6 bases, the J end by 6 bases, with 12 bases between. Germline V gene lookup returns CDR1 SNHLY and CDR2 FYNNEI. CDR3 length: 13 residues. The sequenced sample was peripheral blood. The rearrangement links TRBV2 to TRBJ1-5; tentatively, D is TRBD1 (6 bases). This receptor was obtained from a woman in her 70s with acute or convalescent COVID-19. CDR3 in DNA: TGTGCCAGCAGCGGACAGACGAGTCAGCCCCAGCATTTT. Protein product: CASSGQTSQPQHF. Looking up the rest from reference TRBV2 and TRBJ1-5 gives the full variable domain: EPEVTQTPSHQVTQMGQEVILRCVPISNHLYFYWYRQILGQKVEFLVSFYNNEISEKSEIFDDQFSVERPDGSNFTLKIRSTKLEDSAMYFCASSGQTSQPQHFGDGTRLSIL.